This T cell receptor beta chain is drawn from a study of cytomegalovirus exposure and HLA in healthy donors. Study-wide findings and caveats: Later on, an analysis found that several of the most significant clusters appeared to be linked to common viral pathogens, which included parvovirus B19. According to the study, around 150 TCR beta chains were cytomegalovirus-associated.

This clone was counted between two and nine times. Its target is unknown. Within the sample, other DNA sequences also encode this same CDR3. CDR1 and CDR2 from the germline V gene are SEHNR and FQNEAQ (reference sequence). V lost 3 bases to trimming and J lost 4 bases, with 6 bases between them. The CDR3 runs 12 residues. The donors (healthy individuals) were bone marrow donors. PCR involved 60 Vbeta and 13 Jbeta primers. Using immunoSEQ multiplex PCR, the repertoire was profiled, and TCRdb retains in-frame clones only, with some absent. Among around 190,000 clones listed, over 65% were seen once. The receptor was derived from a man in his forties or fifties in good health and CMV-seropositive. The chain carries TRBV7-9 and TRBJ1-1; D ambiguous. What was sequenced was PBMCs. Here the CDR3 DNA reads TGTGCCAGCAGCTTGGGGAGCACTGAAGCTTTCTTT. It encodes CASSLGSTEAFF.